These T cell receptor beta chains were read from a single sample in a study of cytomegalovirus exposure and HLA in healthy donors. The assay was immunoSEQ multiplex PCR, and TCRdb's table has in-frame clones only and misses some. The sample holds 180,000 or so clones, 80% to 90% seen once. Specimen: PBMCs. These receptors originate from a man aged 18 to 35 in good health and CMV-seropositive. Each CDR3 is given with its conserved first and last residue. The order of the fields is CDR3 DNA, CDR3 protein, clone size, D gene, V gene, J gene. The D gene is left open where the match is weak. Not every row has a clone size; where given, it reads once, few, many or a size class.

cdr3_nt: TGCGCCAGCAGCCACGTCCATTCCGGGACAGGGGGCTCCTACGAGCAGTACTTC
cdr3_aa: CASSHVHSGTGGSYEQYF
clone_size: .
d_call: TRBD1
v_call: TRBV4-3
j_call: TRBJ2-7

cdr3_nt: TGTGCCAGCAGGGGACAGGGCGGTCAGCCCCAGCATTTT
cdr3_aa: CASRGQGGQPQHF
clone_size: .
d_call: TRBD1
v_call: TRBV6-5
j_call: TRBJ1-5

cdr3_nt: TGTGCCAGCAGCCAAGGGGACAGGCAATCTGGAAACACCATATATTTT
cdr3_aa: CASSQGDRQSGNTIYF
clone_size: .
d_call: TRBD1
v_call: TRBV4-2
j_call: TRBJ1-3

cdr3_nt: TGCGCCAGCAGCCAAGATTTCCACCAGTTCCAAGAGACCCAGTACTTC
cdr3_aa: CASSQDFHQFQETQYF
clone_size: .
d_call: .
v_call: TRBV4-1
j_call: TRBJ2-5

cdr3_nt: TGTGCCAGCAGCTTGGATATTTGGGACAAATTTGGAGAGACCCAGTACTTC
cdr3_aa: CASSLDIWDKFGETQYF
clone_size: .
d_call: .
v_call: TRBV5-5
j_call: TRBJ2-5

cdr3_nt: TGTGCCAGCTCACCCCCGGGACAGCCTCTATATGGCTACACCTTC
cdr3_aa: CASSPPGQPLYGYTF
clone_size: .
d_call: TRBD1
v_call: TRBV18
j_call: TRBJ1-2

cdr3_nt: TGTGCCAGCAGCTCGGACAGGGGGCGAGAGACCCAGTACTTC
cdr3_aa: CASSSDRGRETQYF
clone_size: .
d_call: TRBD1
v_call: TRBV7-7
j_call: TRBJ2-5

cdr3_nt: TGTGCCAGCAGCAAAGTGCCCAGGGGAGTTAATCAGCCCCAGCATTTT
cdr3_aa: CASSKVPRGVNQPQHF
clone_size: .
d_call: .
v_call: TRBV21-1
j_call: TRBJ1-5

cdr3_nt: TGTGCCAGCAGCGCAGCGGGCACGGACTCCTACGAGCAGTACTTC
cdr3_aa: CASSAAGTDSYEQYF
clone_size: few
d_call: .
v_call: TRBV9
j_call: TRBJ2-7

cdr3_nt: TGTGCCAGCAGTTCCGGGATGTACGAGCAGTACTTC
cdr3_aa: CASSSGMYEQYF
clone_size: .
d_call: .
v_call: TRBV6-8
j_call: TRBJ2-7

cdr3_nt: TGTGCCAGCAGTTACTCGGGCCCACAGGGGCCCCAGCATTTT
cdr3_aa: CASSYSGPQGPQHF
clone_size: .
d_call: .
v_call: TRBV6-5
j_call: TRBJ1-5

cdr3_nt: TGTGCCAGCAGCTTGGGGACAGAGGGATCTGAAGCTTTCTTT
cdr3_aa: CASSLGTEGSEAFF
clone_size: .
d_call: .
v_call: TRBV5-4
j_call: TRBJ1-1

cdr3_nt: TGTGCCAGCAGCTTAGCTGGGGGGTATAATTCACCCCTCCACTTT
cdr3_aa: CASSLAGGYNSPLHF
clone_size: .
d_call: .
v_call: TRBV7-8
j_call: TRBJ1-6

cdr3_nt: TGTGCCAGTAGGGACACCTACAATGAGCAGTTCTTC
cdr3_aa: CASRDTYNEQFF
clone_size: .
d_call: .
v_call: TRBV19
j_call: TRBJ2-1

cdr3_nt: TGCGCCAGCAGCCAAGATCAACAGGGGGGCGAGCAGTACTTC
cdr3_aa: CASSQDQQGGEQYF
clone_size: .
d_call: TRBD1
v_call: TRBV4-3
j_call: TRBJ2-7

cdr3_nt: TGCGCCAGCAGCCCACCGGGACAGGGAGCAACTAATGAAAAACTGTTTTTT
cdr3_aa: CASSPPGQGATNEKLFF
clone_size: .
d_call: TRBD1
v_call: TRBV4-1
j_call: TRBJ1-4

cdr3_nt: TGTGCCAGCAGTGAACTATTAGCGGGGGATACGCAGTATTTT
cdr3_aa: CASSELLAGDTQYF
clone_size: .
d_call: TRBD2
v_call: TRBV6-5
j_call: TRBJ2-3

cdr3_nt: TGTGCCAGCAGCAGAACTCTAGCGGGGGTAGGTGGGGAGCAGTTCTTC
cdr3_aa: CASSRTLAGVGGEQFF
clone_size: .
d_call: TRBD2
v_call: TRBV7-9
j_call: TRBJ2-1

cdr3_nt: TGTGCCAGCAGCCTAGCCCCCGAGACTGTCGCCTATGGCTACACCTTC
cdr3_aa: CASSLAPETVAYGYTF
clone_size: .
d_call: .
v_call: TRBV9
j_call: TRBJ1-2

cdr3_nt: TGTGCCAGCAGCCGAGGCCAGGGGGACGGAAACACCATATATTTT
cdr3_aa: CASSRGQGDGNTIYF
clone_size: .
d_call: TRBD1
v_call: TRBV7-9
j_call: TRBJ1-3

cdr3_nt: TGTGCCAGCAGACGGACTAGCGGGGGCTCCAACCAAGAGACCCAGTACTTC
cdr3_aa: CASRRTSGGSNQETQYF
clone_size: .
d_call: TRBD2
v_call: TRBV2
j_call: TRBJ2-5

cdr3_nt: TGCAGCGTTGAGCTTGCTAGCGGGGGGCGCTACAATGAGCAGTTCTTC
cdr3_aa: CSVELASGGRYNEQFF
clone_size: .
d_call: TRBD2
v_call: TRBV29-1
j_call: TRBJ2-1

cdr3_nt: TGTGCCAGCAGCGTAGGATACGGGGGGATAAATGAGCAGTTCTTC
cdr3_aa: CASSVGYGGINEQFF
clone_size: .
d_call: TRBD2
v_call: TRBV9
j_call: TRBJ2-1

cdr3_nt: TGTGCCAGCAGCCCAACTCCGGGACAGCCCCCTCTTAATGAAAAACTGTTTTTT
cdr3_aa: CASSPTPGQPPLNEKLFF
clone_size: few
d_call: TRBD1
v_call: TRBV4-2
j_call: TRBJ1-4